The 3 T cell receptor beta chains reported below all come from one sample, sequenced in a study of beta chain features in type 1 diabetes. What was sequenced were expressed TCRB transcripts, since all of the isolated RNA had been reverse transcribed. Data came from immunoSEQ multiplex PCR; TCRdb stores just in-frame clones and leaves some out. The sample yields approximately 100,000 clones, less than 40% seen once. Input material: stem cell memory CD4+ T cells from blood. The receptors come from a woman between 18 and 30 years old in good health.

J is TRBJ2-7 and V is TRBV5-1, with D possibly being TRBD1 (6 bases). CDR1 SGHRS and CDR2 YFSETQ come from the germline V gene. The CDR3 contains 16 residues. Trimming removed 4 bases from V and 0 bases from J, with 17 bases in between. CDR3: CASSPRVDRLSYEQYF. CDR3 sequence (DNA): TGCGCCAGCAGCCCAAGGGTCGACAGGCTCTCCTACGAGCAGTACTTC.

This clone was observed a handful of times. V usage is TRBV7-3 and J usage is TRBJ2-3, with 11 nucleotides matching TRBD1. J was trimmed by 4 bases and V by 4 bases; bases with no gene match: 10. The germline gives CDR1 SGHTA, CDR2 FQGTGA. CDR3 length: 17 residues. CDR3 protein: CASSSQPGTGGSDTQYF. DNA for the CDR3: TGTGCCAGCAGCTCCCAACCCGGGACAGGGGGATCAGATACGCAGTATTTT.

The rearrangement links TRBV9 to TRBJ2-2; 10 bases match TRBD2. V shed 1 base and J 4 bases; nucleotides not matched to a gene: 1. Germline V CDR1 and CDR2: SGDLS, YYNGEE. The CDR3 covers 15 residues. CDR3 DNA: TGTGCCAGCAGCGTAACTAGCGGGACCACCGGGGAGCTGTTTTTT. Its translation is CASSVTSGTTGELFF.